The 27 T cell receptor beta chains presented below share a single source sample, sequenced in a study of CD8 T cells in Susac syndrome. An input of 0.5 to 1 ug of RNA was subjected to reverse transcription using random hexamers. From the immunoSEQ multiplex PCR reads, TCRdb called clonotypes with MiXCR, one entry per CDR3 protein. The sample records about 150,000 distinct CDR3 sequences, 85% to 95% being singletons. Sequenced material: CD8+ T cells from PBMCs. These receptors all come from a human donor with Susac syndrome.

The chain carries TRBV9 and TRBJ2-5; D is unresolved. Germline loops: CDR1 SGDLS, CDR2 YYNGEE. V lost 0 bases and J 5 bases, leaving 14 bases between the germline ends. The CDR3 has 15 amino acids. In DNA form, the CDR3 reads TGTGCCAGCAGCGTAGCGGACGCTAGTTCGGAGACCCAGTACTTC. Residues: CASSVADASSETQYF. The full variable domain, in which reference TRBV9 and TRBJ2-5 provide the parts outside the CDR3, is DSGVTQTPKHLITATGQRVTLRCSPRSGDLSVYWYQQSLDQGLQFLIQYYNGEERAKGNILERFSAQQFPDLHSELNLSSLELGDSALYFCASSVADASSETQYFGPGTRLLVL.

Written as DNA, the CDR3 is TGTGCCAGCAGCTCCCGGAGGACTAGCAGAGGCGAGCAGTACTTC. It specifies CASSSRRTSRGEQYF. The V gene is TRBV21-1, the J gene TRBJ2-7; the listed D gene, TRBD2, was not tested against the DNA. TRBV21-1 is tagged as a pseudogene. This CDR3 is built from 15 residues.

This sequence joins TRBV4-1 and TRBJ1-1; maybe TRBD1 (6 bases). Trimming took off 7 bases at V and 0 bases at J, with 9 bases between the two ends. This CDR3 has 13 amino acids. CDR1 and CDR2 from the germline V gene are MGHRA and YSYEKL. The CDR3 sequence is CASTGDMNTEAFF. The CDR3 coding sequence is TGCGCCAGCACAGGGGACATGAACACTGAAGCTTTCTTT.

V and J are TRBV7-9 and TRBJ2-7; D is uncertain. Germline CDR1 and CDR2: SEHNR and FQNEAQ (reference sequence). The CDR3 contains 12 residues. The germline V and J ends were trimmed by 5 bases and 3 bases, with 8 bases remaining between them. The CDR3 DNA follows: TGTGCCAGCAGCCCGACCAACTACGAGCAGTACTTC. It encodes CASSPTNYEQYF.

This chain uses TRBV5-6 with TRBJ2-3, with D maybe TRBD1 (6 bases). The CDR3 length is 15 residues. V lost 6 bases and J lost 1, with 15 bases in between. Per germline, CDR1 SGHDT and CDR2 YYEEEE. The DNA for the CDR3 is TGTGCCAGCACTTCGCCGGGACACCGCACAGATACGCAGTATTTT. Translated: CASTSPGHRTDTQYF. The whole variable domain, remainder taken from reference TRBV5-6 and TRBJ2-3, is DAGVTQSPTHLIKTRGQQVTLRCSPKSGHDTVSWYQQALGQGPQFIFQYYEEEERQRGNFPDRFSGHQFPNYSSELNVNALLLGDSALYLCASTSPGHRTDTQYFGPGTRLTVL.

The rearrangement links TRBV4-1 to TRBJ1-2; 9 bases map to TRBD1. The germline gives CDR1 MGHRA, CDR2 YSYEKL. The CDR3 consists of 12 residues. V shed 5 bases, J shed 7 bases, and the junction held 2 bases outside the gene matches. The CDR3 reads CASSSTGGGYTF. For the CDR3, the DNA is TGCGCCAGCAGCTCGACAGGGGGTGGCTACACCTTC.

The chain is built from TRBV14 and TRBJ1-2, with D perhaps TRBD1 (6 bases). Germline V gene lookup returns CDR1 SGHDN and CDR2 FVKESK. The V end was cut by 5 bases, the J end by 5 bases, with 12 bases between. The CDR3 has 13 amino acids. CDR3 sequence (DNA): TGTGCCAGCAGCAAGAGAGGGGGATATGGCTACACCTTC. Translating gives CASSKRGGYGYTF.

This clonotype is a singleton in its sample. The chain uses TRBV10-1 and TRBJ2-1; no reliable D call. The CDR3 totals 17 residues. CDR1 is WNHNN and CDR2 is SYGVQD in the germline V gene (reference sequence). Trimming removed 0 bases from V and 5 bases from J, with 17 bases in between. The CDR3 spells CASSESSSGTQHNEQFF. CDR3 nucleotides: TGCGCCAGCAGTGAGTCATCATCGGGTACCCAACACAATGAGCAGTTCTTC.

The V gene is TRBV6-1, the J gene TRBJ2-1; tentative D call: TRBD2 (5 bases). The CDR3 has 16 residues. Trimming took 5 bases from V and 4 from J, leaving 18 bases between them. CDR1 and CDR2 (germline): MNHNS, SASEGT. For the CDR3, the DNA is TGTGCCAGCAGTACCTTGGACTTGAGCAAATACAATGAGCAGTTCTTC. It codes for CASSTLDLSKYNEQFF.

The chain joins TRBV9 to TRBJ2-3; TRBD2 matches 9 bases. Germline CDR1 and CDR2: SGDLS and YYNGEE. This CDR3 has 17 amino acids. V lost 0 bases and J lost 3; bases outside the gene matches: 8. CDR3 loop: CASSVAFGGRATDTQYF. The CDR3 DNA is TGTGCCAGCAGCGTAGCCTTTGGCGGGAGGGCAACAGATACGCAGTATTTT.

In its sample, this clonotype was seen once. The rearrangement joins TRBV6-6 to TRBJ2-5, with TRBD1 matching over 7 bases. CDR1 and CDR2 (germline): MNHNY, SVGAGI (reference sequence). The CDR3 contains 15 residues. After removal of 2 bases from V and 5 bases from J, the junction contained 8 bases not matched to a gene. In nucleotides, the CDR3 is TGTGCCAGCAGTTACCTGGGACAGCAAGCGGAGACCCAGTACTTC. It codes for CASSYLGQQAETQYF.

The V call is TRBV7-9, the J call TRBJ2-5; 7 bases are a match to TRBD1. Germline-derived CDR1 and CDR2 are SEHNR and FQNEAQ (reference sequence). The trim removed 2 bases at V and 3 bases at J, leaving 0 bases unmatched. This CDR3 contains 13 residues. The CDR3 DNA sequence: TGTGCCAGCAGCTTACAGGGGGAAGAGACCCAGTACTTC. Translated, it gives CASSLQGEETQYF.

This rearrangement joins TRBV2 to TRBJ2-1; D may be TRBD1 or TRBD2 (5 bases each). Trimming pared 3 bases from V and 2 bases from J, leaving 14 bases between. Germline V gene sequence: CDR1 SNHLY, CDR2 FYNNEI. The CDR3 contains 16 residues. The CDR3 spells CASSEASLGPYNEQFF. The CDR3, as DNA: TGTGCCAGCAGTGAGGCTAGCCTGGGACCCTACAATGAGCAGTTCTTC.

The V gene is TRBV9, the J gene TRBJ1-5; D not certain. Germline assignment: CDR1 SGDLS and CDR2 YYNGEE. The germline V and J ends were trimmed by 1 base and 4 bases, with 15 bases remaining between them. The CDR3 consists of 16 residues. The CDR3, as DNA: TGTGCCAGCAGCGTAACCCCGGTCAATTGGAATCAGCCCCAGCATTTT. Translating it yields CASSVTPVNWNQPQHF.

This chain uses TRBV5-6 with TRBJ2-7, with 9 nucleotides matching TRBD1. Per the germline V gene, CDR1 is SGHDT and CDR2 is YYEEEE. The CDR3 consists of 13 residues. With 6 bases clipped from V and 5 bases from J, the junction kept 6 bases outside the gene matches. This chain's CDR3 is CASKPGQGDEQYF. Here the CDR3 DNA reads TGTGCCAGCAAACCGGGACAGGGAGACGAGCAGTACTTC.

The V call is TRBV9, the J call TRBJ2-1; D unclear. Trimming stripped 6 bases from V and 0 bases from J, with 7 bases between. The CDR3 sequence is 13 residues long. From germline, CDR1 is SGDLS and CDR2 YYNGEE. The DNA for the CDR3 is TGTGCCAGCACCCCCGGCTCCTACAATGAGCAGTTCTTC. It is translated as CASTPGSYNEQFF.

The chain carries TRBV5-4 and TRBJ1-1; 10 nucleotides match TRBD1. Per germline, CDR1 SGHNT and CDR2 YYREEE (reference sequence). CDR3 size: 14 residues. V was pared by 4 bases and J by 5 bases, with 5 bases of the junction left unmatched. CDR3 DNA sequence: TGTGCCAGCAGCACGGGACAGGGGATTACTGAAGCTTTCTTT. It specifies CASSTGQGITEAFF. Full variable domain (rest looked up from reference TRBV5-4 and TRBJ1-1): ETGVTQSPTHLIKTRGQQVTLRCSSQSGHNTVSWYQQALGQGPQFIFQYYREEENGRGNFPPRFSGLQFPNYSSELNVNALELDDSALYLCASSTGQGITEAFFGQGTRLTVV.

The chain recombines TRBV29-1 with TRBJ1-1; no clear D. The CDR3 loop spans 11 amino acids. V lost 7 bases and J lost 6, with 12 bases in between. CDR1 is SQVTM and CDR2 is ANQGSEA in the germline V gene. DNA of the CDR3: TGCAGCGCCGGTTCGCCGTCTGAAGCTTTCTTT. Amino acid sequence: CSAGSPSEAFF.

CDR3 DNA sequence: TGTGCCACCAGCAGGTTAACAGATACGCAGTATTTT. Protein product: CATSRLTDTQYF. The chain has TRBV15 and TRBJ2-3; D gene unclear. Germline CDR1 is LNHNV and CDR2 is YYDKDF (reference sequence). V lost 3 bases to trimming and J lost 3 bases, with 4 bases between them. This CDR3 spans 12 amino acids.

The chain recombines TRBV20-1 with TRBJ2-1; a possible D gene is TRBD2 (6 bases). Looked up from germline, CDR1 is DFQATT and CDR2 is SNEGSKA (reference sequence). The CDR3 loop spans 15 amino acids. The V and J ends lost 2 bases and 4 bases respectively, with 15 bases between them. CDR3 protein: CSARLVGRGYNEQFF. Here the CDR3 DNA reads TGCAGTGCTAGACTCGTCGGTCGGGGGTACAATGAGCAGTTCTTC.

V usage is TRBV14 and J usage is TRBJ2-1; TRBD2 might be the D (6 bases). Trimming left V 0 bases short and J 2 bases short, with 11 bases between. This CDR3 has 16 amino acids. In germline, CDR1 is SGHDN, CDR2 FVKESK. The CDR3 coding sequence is TGTGCCAGCAGCCAAGAGAAAGCGGGCCCCTACAATGAGCAGTTCTTC. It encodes CASSQEKAGPYNEQFF.

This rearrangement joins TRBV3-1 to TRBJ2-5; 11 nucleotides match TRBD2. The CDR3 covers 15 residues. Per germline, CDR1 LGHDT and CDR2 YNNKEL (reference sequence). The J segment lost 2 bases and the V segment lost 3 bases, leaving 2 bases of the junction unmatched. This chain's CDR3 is CASSHLAGGQETQYF. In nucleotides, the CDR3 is TGTGCCAGCAGCCATCTAGCGGGAGGTCAAGAGACCCAGTACTTC.

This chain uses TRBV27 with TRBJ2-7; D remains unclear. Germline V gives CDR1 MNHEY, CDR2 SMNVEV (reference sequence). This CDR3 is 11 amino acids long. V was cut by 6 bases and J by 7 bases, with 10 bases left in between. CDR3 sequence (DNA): TGTGCCAGCAGCCGTTACGGGGAGCAGTACTTC. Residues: CASSRYGEQYF.

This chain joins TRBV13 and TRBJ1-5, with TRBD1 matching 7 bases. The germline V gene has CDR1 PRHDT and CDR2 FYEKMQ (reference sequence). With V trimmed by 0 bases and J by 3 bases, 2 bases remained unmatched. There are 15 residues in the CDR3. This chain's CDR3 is CASSLGGQFNQPQHF. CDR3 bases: TGTGCCAGCAGCTTAGGGGGACAGTTCAATCAGCCCCAGCATTTT.

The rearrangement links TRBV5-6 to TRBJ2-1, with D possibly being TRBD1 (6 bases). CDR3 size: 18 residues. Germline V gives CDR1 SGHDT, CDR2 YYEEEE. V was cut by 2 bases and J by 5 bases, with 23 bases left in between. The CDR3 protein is CASSFRTGTSLEDNEQFF. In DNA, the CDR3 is TGTGCCAGCAGCTTCCGAACAGGGACGAGTTTAGAGGACAATGAGCAGTTCTTC.

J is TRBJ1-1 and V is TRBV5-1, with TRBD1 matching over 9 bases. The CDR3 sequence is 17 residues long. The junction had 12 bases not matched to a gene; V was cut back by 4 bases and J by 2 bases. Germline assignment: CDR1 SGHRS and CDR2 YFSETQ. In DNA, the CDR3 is TGCGCCAGCAGCCCTTGGACAGGGGACTTCCTAAACACTGAAGCTTTCTTT. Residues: CASSPWTGDFLNTEAFF.

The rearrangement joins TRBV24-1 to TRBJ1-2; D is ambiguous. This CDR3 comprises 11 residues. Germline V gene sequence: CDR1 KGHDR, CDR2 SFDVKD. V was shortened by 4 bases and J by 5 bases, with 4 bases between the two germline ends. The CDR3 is CATSDSYGYTF. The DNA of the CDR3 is TGTGCCACCAGTGACTCGTATGGCTACACCTTC.